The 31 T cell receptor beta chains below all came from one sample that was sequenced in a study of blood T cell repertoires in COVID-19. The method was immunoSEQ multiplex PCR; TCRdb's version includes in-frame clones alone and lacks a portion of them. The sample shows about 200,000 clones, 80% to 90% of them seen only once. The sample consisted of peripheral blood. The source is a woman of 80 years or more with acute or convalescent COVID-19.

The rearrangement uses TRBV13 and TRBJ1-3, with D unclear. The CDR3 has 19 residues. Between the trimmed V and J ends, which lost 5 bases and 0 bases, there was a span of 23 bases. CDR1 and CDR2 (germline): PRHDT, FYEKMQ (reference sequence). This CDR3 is CASSEYRYHPSYSGNTIYF. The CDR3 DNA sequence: TGTGCCAGCAGCGAATACCGGTACCACCCTTCTTACTCTGGAAACACCATATATTTT.

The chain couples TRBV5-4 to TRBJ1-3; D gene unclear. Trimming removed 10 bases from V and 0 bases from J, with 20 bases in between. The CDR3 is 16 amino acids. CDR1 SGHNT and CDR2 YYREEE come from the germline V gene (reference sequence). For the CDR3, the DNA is TGTGCCTTCAGCCCCCCCGGGTCTACCTCTGGAAACACCATATATTTT. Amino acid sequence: CAFSPPGSTSGNTIYF.

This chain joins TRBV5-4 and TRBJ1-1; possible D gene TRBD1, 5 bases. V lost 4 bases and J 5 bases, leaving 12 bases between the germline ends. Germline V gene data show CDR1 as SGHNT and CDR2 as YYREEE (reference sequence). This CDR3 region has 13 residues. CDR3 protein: CASSKWGLTEAFF. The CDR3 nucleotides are TGTGCCAGCAGCAAATGGGGACTTACTGAAGCTTTCTTT.

The CDR3 loop reads CASSFSGWGYNEQFF. DNA of the CDR3: TGTGCCAGCAGCTTTTCGGGATGGGGTTACAATGAGCAGTTCTTC. The rearrangement uses TRBV11-2 and TRBJ2-1; D might be TRBD2 (5 bases). V lost 3 bases and J lost 4, with 13 bases in between. Germline V gene data show CDR1 as SGHAT and CDR2 as FQNNGV. This CDR3 is built from 15 residues.

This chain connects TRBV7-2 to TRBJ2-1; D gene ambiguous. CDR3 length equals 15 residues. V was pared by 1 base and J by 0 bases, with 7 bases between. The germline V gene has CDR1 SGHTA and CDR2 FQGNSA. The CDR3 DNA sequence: TGTGCCAGCAGCTTAGATTCCATCTCCTACAATGAGCAGTTCTTC. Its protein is CASSLDSISYNEQFF.

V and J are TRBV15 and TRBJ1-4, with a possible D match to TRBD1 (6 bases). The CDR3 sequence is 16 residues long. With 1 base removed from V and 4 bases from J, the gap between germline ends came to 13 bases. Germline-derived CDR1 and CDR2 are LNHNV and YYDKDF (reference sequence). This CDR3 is CATSRGETGRNEKLFF. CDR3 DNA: TGTGCCACCAGCAGAGGGGAGACAGGCCGTAATGAAAAACTGTTTTTT.

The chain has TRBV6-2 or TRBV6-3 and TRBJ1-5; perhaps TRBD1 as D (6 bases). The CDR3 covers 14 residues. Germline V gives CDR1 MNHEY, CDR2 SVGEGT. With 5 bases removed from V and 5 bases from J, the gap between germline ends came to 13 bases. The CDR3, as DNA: TGTGCCAGCAGTAAACAGGGTTTCGATCAGCCCCAGCATTTT. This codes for CASSKQGFDQPQHF.

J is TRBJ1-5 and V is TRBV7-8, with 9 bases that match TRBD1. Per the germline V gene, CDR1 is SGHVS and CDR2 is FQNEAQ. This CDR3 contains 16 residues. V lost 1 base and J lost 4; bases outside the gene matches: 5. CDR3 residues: CASSLVYGQGNQPQHF. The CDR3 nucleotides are TGTGCCAGCAGCTTAGTATATGGACAGGGGAATCAGCCCCAGCATTTT.

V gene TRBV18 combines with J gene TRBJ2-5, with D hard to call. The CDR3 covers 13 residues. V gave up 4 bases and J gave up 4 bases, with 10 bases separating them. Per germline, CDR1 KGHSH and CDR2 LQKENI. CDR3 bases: TGTGCCAGCTCACTACTCGCGCCAGAGACCCAGTACTTC. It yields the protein CASSLLAPETQYF.

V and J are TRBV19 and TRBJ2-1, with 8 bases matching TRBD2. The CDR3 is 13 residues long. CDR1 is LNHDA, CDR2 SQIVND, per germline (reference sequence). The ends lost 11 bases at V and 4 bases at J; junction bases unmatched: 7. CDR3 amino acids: CAFTSGEYNEQFF. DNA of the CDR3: TGTGCCTTTACTAGCGGCGAATACAATGAGCAGTTCTTC.

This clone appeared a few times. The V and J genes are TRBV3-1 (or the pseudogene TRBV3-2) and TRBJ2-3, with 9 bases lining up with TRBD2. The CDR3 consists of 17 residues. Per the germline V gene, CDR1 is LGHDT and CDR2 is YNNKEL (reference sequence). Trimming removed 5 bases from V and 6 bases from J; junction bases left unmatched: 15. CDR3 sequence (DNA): TGTGCCAGCAGCTCCCGAGGGGGACTAGCCCCTCGGGATACGCAGTATTTT. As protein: CASSSRGGLAPRDTQYF.

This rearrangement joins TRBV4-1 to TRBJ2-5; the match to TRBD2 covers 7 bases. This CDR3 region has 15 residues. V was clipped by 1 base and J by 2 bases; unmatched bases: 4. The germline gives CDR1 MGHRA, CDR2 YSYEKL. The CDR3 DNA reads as TGCGCCAGCAGCCAAGGGGAGGGGAGACAAGAGACCCAGTACTTC. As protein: CASSQGEGRQETQYF.

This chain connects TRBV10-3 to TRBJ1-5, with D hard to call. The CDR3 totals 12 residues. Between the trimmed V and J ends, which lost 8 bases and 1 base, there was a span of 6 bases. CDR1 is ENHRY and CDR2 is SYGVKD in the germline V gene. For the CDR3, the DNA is TGTGCCATCCGGTCAAGCAATCAGCCCCAGCATTTT. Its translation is CAIRSSNQPQHF.

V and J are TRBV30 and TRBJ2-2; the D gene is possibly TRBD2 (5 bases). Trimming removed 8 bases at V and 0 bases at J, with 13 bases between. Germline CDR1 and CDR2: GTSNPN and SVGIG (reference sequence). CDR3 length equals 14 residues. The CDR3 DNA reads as TGTGCCGGCCATCCCGGGGCGAACACCGGGGAGCTGTTTTTT. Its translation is CAGHPGANTGELFF.

The CDR3 region is CASTDRGTGGNTIYF. CDR3 sequence (DNA): TGTGCCAGTACCGATCGGGGGACAGGGGGAAACACCATATATTTT. The rearrangement links TRBV19 to TRBJ1-3; TRBD1 matches 9 bases. From germline, CDR1 is LNHDA and CDR2 SQIVND (reference sequence). The CDR3 covers 15 residues. J was trimmed by 4 bases and V by 7 bases; bases with no gene match: 8. The full variable domain, in which reference TRBV19 and TRBJ1-3 provide the parts outside the CDR3, is DGGITQSPKYLFRKEGQNVTLSCEQNLNHDAMYWYRQDPGQGLRLIYYSQIVNDFQKGDIAEGYSVSREKKESFPLTVTSAQKNPTAFYLCASTDRGTGGNTIYFGEGSWLTVV.

CDR3 nucleotide sequence: TGTGCCACCAGCAGAGATCGCGGGAACTCCTACGAGCAGTACTTC. Its protein is CATSRDRGNSYEQYF. This chain links TRBV15 with TRBJ2-7; D is possibly TRBD2 (6 bases). Germline values: CDR1 LNHNV, CDR2 YYDKDF (reference sequence). Between the trimmed V and J ends, which lost 0 bases and 0 bases, there was a span of 9 bases. The CDR3 totals 15 residues.

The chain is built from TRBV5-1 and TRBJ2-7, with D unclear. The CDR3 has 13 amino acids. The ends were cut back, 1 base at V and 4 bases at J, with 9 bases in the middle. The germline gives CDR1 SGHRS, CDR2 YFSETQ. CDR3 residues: CASSLLGSYEQYF. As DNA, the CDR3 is TGCGCCAGCAGCTTGCTTGGCTCTTACGAGCAGTACTTC. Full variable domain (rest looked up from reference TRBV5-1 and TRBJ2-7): KAGVTQTPRYLIKTRGQQVTLSCSPISGHRSVSWYQQTPGQGLQFLFEYFSETQRNKGNFPGRFSGRQFSNSRSEMNVSTLELGDSALYLCASSLLGSYEQYFGPGTRLTVT.

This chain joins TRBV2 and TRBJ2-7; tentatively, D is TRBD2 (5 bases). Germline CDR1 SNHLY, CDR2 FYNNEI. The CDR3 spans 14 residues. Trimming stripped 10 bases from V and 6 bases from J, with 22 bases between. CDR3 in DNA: TGTGCCACAAATTCAGGACTCTCTCCTGGCGAGCAGTACTTC. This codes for CATNSGLSPGEQYF.

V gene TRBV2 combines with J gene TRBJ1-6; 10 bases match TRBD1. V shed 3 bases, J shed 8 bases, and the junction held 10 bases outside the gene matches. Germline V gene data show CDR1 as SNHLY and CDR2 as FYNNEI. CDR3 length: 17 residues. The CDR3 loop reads CASSDPRSGQGYSPLHF. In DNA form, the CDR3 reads TGTGCCAGCAGTGACCCCAGGTCGGGACAGGGGTATTCACCCCTCCACTTT. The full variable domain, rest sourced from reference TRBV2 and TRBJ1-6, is EPEVTQTPSHQVTQMGQEVILRCVPISNHLYFYWYRQILGQKVEFLVSFYNNEISEKSEIFDDQFSVERPDGSNFTLKIRSTKLEDSAMYFCASSDPRSGQGYSPLHFGNGTRLTVT.

The CDR3, as DNA: TGTGCCACCGGAGTAATCGGAGCAGGACAGAGCAATCAGCCCCAGCATTTT. Translation: CATGVIGAGQSNQPQHF. The chain recombines TRBV19 with TRBJ1-5, with D maybe TRBD1 (6 bases). This CDR3 has 17 residues. Germline CDR1 LNHDA, CDR2 SQIVND (reference sequence). Trimming took off 10 bases at V and 1 base at J, with 23 bases between the two ends.

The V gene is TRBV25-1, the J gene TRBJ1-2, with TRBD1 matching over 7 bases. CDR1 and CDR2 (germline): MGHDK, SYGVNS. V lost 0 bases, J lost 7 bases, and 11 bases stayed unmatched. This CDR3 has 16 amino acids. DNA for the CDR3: TGTGCCAGCAGTGAATATCGGGCAGGGGGTACTGGTGGCTACACCTTC. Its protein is CASSEYRAGGTGGYTF.

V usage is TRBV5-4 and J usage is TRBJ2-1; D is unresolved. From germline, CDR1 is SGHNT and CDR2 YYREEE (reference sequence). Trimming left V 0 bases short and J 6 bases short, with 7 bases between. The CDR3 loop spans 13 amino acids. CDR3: CASSLVSVNEQFF. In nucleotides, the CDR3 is TGTGCCAGCAGCTTGGTCTCAGTCAATGAGCAGTTCTTC.

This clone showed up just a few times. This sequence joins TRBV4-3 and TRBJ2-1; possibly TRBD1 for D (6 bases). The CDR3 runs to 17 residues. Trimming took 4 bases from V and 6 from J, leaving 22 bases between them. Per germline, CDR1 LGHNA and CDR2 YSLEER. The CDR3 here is CASSPNPPGTHRNEQFF. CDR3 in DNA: TGCGCCAGCAGCCCCAACCCCCCCGGGACACATCGCAATGAGCAGTTCTTC.

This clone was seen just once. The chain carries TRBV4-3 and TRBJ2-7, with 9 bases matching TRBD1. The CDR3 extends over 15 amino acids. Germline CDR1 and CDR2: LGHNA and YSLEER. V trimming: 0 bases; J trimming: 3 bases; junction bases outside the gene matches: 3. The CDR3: CASSQEGTGYYEQYF. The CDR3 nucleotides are TGCGCCAGCAGCCAAGAAGGGACAGGGTACTACGAGCAGTACTTC.

In DNA, the CDR3 is TGTGCCAGCAGTTGGGGGGATCACCAGCCCCAGCATTTT. It encodes CASSWGDHQPQHF. The rearrangement uses TRBV6-6 and TRBJ1-5; TRBD1 is a possible D gene (5 bases). CDR1 is MNHNY, CDR2 SVGAGI, per germline (reference sequence). V gave up 4 bases and J gave up 7 bases, with 11 bases separating them. The length of the CDR3 is 13 residues.

The chain's CDR3 is CAIRTGLSYNEQFF. The CDR3 DNA is TGTGCCATTCGGACTGGACTTTCCTACAATGAGCAGTTCTTC. The chain is built from TRBV10-3 and TRBJ2-1, with a weak D call TRBD2 (5 bases). CDR3 size: 14 residues. The germline gives CDR1 ENHRY, CDR2 SYGVKD. Deletions cut 9 bases from V and 1 base from J, with 13 bases between.

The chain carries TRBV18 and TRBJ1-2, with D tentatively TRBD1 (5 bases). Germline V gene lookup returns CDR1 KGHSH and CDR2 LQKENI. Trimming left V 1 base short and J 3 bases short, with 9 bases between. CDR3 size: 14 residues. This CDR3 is CASSPRDRDYGYTF. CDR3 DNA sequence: TGTGCCAGCTCACCACGAGACAGAGACTATGGCTACACCTTC.

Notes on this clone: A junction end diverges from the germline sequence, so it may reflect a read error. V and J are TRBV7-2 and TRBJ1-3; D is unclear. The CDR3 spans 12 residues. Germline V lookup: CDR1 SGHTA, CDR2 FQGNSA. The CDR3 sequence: CASSLPPQTANF. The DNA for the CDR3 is TGTGCCAGCAGCTTACCGCCACAGACCGCGAATTTT.

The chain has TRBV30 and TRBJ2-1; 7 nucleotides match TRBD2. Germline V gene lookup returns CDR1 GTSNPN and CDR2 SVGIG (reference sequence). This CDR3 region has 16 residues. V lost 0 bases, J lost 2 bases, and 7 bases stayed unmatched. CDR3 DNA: TGTGCCTGGAGTGTAGGCGGGAGATTTCCCTACAATGAGCAGTTCTTC. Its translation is CAWSVGGRFPYNEQFF.

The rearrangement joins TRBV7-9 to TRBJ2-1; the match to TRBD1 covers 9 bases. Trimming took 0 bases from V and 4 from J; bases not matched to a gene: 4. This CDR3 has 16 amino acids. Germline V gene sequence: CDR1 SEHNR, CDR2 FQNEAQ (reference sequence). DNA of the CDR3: TGTGCCAGCAGCTTAGCGGGGACAGGGATGTACAATGAGCAGTTCTTC. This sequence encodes CASSLAGTGMYNEQFF.

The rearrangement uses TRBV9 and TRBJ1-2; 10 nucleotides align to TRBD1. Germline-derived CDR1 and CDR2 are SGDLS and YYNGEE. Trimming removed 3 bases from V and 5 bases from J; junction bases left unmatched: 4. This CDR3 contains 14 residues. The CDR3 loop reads CASSGGQGPYGYTF. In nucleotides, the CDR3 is TGTGCCAGCAGCGGGGGACAGGGGCCTTATGGCTACACCTTC.